This TCR beta chain was profiled in a study of T cells expressing NK-cell markers. Study-level information: Researchers got TCR beta repertoires out of sorted CD3+CD56+NKG2C+, CD3+CD56+NKG2C- and CD3+CD56-NKG2C+ T cells.

TCRdb reprocessed the 5' RACE reads, keeping one entry per CDR3 protein, no DNA. Its clone listing holds a few hundred thousand distinct CDR3 sequences. The germline V gene has CDR1 ENHRY and CDR2 SYGVKD. The CDR3 runs 15 residues. Sequenced input: blood T cells: a sorted CD56 or NKG2C T cell subset, CD4+ or CD8+ T cells, or bulk PBMC T cells (not recorded which). This clonotype was obtained from a man aged 18-30 years in good health. V and J are TRBV10-3 and TRBJ2-7; TCRdb outputs TRBD1, but without DNA this stays unchecked. The chain's CDR3 is CAIRGTGQGAYEQYF.